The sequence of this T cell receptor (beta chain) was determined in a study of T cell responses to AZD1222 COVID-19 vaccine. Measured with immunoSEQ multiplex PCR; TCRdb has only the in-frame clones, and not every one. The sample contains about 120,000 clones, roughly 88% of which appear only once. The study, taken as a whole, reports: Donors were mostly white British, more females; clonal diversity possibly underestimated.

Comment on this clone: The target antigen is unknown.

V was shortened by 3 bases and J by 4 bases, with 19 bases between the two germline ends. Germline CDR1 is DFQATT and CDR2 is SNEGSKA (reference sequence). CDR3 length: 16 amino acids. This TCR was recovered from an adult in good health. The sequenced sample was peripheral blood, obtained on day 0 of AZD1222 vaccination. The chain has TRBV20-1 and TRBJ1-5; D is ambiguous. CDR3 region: CSASVGFVRSNQPQHF. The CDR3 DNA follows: TGCAGTGCTAGTGTCGGATTTGTAAGGTCTAATCAGCCCCAGCATTTT.